Shown below are 4 T cell receptor beta chains from a single sample sequenced in a study of blood T cells in healthy people across ages. A second PCR, run for roughly 7 to 12 cycles, used a sample-barcoded 5' primer plus a J-beta primer mix. From the 5' RACE reads, TCRdb called clonotypes with MiXCR, one entry per CDR3 protein. The table has more than 650,000 distinct CDR3 sequences, approximately 21% seen once. The sequenced sample was blood. The receptors were gathered from a man between 65 and 79 years old in good health.

The chain joins TRBV4-1 to TRBJ2-4; D may be TRBD2 (6 bases). Germline V gene lookup returns CDR1 MGHRA and CDR2 YSYEKL. Trimming left V 0 bases short and J 2 bases short, with 11 bases between. This CDR3 contains 16 residues. The CDR3 nucleotides read TGCGCCAGCAGCCAAGAGGGACGGGGGTCCAAAAACATTCAGTACTTC. Its translation is CASSQEGRGSKNIQYF.

V usage is TRBV27 and J usage is TRBJ1-6; maybe TRBD1 (6 bases). V shed 5 bases and J shed 6 bases, with 11 bases lying between them. Per germline, CDR1 MNHEY and CDR2 SMNVEV (reference sequence). The CDR3 has 14 amino acids. The CDR3 bases are TGTGCCAGCAGTCAACAGGGTGGTAATTCACCCCTCCACTTT. It codes for CASSQQGGNSPLHF.

The sample holds one count of this clonotype. The chain links TRBV20-1 to TRBJ1-1, with TRBD1 matching over 9 bases. The CDR3 runs to 15 residues. Losses at the gene ends were 5 bases for V and 5 bases for J; bases not matched to a gene: 12. Germline loops: CDR1 DFQATT, CDR2 SNEGSKA (reference sequence). The CDR3 spells CSAPKPTGGRTEAFF. DNA of the CDR3: TGCAGTGCTCCGAAGCCGACAGGGGGGAGGACTGAAGCTTTCTTT.

This chain joins TRBV7-7 and TRBJ2-1; TRBD2 matches at 7 bases. The junction had 10 bases not matched to a gene; V was cut back by 1 base and J by 7 bases. The length of the CDR3 is 16 residues. The germline V gene encodes CDR1 SSHAT and CDR2 FNYEAQ (reference sequence). The CDR3 region has the DNA TGTGCCAGCAGCTTAGGTGTGCCGGGAGGAGGAAATGAGCAGTTCTTC. This codes for CASSLGVPGGGNEQFF.